This T cell receptor (beta chain) appears in the sequencing data of a study of blood T cell repertoires in COVID-19. Background on the study: Samples representing acute and convalescent COVID-19 were sourced from the United States, Italy and Spain. From T cells, B-cell-depleted T cells, or PBMCs came the material, which was cDNA or gDNA.

Source study methods: By means of reference gene primer amplification, nucleated cell counts were estimated. The protocol was immunoSEQ multiplex PCR, while the TCRdb copy is restricted to in-frame clones and leaves out a portion. Clonal size and the V and J genes are those of that table, whereas D and trimming came from the DNA. Altogether approximately 260,000 clones are present, over 75% being singletons, with the ten largest covering around 7.8%. Sequenced input: peripheral blood. This TCR was sampled from a human donor in a cohort sampled during active COVID-19.

The CDR3 coding sequence is TGTGCCAGCTCACCACCGTCCAGGGGGCTATCTGATACGCAGTATTTT. It is translated as CASSPPSRGLSDTQYF. The gene calls are TRBV18 and TRBJ2-3; TRBD1 matches 8 bases. Germline V gene lookup returns CDR1 KGHSH and CDR2 LQKENI. V was pared by 0 bases and J by 6 bases, with 8 bases of the junction left unmatched. The length of the CDR3 is 16 residues.